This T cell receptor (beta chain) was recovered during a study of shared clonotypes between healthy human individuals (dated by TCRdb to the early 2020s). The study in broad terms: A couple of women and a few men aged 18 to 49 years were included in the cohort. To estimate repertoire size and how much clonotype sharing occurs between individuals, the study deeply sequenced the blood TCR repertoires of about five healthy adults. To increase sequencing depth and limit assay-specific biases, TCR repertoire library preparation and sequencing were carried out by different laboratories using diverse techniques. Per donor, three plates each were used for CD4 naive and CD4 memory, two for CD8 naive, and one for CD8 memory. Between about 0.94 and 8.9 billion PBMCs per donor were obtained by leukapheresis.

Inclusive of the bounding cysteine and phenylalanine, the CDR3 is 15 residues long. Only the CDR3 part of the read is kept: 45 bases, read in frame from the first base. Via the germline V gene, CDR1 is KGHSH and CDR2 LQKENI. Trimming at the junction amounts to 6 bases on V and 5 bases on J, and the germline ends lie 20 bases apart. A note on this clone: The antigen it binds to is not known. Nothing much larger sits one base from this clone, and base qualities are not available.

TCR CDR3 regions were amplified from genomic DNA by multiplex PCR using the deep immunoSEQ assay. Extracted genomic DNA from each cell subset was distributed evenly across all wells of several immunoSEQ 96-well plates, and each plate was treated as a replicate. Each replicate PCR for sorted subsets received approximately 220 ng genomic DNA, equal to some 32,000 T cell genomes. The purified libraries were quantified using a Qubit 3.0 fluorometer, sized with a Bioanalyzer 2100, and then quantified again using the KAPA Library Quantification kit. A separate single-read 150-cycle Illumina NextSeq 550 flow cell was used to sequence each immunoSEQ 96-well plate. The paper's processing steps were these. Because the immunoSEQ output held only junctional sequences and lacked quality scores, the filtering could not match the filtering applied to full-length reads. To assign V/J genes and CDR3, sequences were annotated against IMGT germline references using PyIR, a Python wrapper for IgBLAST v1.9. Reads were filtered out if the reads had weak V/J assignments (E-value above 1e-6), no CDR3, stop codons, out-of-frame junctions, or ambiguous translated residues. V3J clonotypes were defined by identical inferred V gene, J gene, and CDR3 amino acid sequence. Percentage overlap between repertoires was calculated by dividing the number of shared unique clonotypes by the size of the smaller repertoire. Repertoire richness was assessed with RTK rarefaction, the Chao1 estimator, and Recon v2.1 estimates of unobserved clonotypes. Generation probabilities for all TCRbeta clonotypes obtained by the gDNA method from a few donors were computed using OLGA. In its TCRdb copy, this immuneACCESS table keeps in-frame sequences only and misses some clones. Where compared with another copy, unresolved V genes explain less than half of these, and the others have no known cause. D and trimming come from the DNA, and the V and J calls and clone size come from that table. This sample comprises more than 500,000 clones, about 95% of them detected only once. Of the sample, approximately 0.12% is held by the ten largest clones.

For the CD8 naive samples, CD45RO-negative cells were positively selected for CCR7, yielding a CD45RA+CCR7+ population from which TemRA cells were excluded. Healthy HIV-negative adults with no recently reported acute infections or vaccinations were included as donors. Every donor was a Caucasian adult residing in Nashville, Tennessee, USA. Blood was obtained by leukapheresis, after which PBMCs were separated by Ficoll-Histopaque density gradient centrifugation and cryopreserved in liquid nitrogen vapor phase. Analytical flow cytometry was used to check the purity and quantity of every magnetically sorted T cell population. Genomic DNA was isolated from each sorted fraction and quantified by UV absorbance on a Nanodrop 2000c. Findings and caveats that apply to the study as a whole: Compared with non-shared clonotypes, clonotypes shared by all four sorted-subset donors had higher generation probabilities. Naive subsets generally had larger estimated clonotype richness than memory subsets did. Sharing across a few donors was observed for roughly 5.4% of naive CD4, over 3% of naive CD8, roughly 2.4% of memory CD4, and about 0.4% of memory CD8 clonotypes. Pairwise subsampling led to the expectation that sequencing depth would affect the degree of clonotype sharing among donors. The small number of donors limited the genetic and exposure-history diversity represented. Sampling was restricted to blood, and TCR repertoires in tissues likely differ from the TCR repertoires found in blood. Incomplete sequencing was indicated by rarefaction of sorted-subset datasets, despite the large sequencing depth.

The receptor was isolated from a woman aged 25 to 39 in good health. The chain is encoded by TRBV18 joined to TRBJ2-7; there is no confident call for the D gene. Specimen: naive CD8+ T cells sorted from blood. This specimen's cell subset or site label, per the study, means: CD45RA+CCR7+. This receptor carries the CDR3 CASSPNVEATDEQYF. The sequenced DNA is TGTGCCAGCTCCCCCAACGTTGAGGCCACTGACGAGCAGTACTTC.